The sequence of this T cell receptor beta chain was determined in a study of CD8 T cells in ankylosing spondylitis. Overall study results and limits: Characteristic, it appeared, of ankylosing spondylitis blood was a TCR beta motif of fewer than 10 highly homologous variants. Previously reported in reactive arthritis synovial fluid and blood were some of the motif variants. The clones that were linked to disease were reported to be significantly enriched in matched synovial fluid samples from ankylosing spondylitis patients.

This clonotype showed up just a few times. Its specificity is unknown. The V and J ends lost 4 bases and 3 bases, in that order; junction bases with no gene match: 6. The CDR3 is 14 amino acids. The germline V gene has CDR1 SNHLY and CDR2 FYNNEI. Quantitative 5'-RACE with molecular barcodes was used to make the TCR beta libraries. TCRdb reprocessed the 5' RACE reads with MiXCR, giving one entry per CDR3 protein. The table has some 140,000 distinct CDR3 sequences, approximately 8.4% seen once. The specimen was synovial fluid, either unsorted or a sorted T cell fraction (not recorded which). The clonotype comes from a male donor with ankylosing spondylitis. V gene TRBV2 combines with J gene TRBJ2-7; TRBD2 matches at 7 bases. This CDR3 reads CASSVRGSGYEQYF. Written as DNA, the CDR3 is TGTGCCAGCAGTGTTCGCGGGAGTGGCTACGAGCAGTACTTC.